One sample yielded the 22 T cell receptor beta chains listed below, sequenced in a study of CD8+CD57+ T cells in acquired aplastic anemia. Using genomic DNA as the template, TCR beta VDJ and CDR3 profiling was carried out. TCRdb re-derived calls from the reads in MiXCR, one entry per CDR3 protein. The sample records fewer than 200,000 distinct CDR3 sequences, under 75% being singletons. Sequencing input: sorted CD4+, CD8+, or CD8+CD57+ T cells (not recorded which) from PBMCs. All receptors come from a human donor in good health.

This clonotype was seen at least ten times. The CDR3 DNA sequence: TGTGCCAGCAGCCCAACGAGTAGTCCCCACAATGAGCAGTTCTTC. Protein: CASSPTSSPHNEQFF. The rearrangement links TRBV14 to TRBJ2-1; unclear D gene. V was shortened by 4 bases and J by 5 bases, with 15 bases between the two germline ends. The CDR3 is made up of 15 amino acids. Germline lookup yields CDR1 SGHDN and CDR2 FVKESK.

V is TRBV24-1 and J is TRBJ1-5, with D possibly matching TRBD1 (5 bases). Germline-derived CDR1 and CDR2 are KGHDR and SFDVKD. V was pared by 2 bases and J by 4 bases, with 8 bases between. CDR3 size: 14 residues. CDR3 DNA: TGTGCCACCAGTGATTCAGGGAGAAATCAGCCCCAGCATTTT. Translation: CATSDSGRNQPQHF.

The sample holds a few counts of this clonotype. A much larger clone lies a single base off, so this may be a read error. The final CDR3 position lacks the conserved phenylalanine or tryptophan, pointing to a likely read error. CDR3 protein: CASRIQGRETQYI. The CDR3 bases are TGTGCCAGCAGAATACAGGGCAGGGAGACCCAGTACATC. The chain joins TRBV7-2 to TRBJ2-5; weak D call: TRBD1 (6 bases). CDR1 and CDR2 (germline): SGHTA, FQGNSA. The CDR3 covers 13 residues. V dropped 6 bases and J dropped 5 bases, with 13 bases sitting between them.

The chain has TRBV11-3 and TRBJ2-5, with 11 bases lining up with TRBD2. The CDR3 covers 15 residues. The V gene's germline CDR1 is SGHNT and CDR2 YENEEA. The trim removed 4 bases at V and 7 bases at J, leaving 8 bases unmatched. CDR3 in DNA: TGTGCCAGCAGCTCCCCACTAGCGGGAGTAGGGACCCAGTACTTC. This sequence encodes CASSSPLAGVGTQYF.

In its sample, this clonotype was seen once. The rearrangement uses TRBV10-1 and TRBJ2-7; tentative D call: TRBD2 (5 bases). Germline-derived CDR1 and CDR2 are WNHNN and SYGVQD (reference sequence). Trimming shortened V by 2 bases and J by 5 bases, and 16 bases separated the two germline ends. CDR3 length: 15 amino acids. Written as DNA, the CDR3 is TGCGCCAGCAGTGAGCTTCTAGCAGGAGGCCACGAGCAGTACTTC. Translation gives CASSELLAGGHEQYF.

The rearrangement links TRBV19 to TRBJ1-3; D is possibly TRBD1 (6 bases). Trimming pared 3 bases from V and 2 bases from J, leaving 8 bases between. The germline CDR1 and CDR2 sequences are LNHDA and SQIVND (reference sequence). CDR3 length equals 14 residues. CDR3 bases: TGTGCCAGTAGTATGGCAGGGGCTGGAAACACCATATATTTT. Translation: CASSMAGAGNTIYF.

CDR3: CASSSRVEGSYEQYF. CDR3 sequence (DNA): TGTGCCAGCAGCTCCAGGGTGGAAGGCTCCTACGAGCAGTACTTC. This chain links TRBV11-2 with TRBJ2-7; weak D call: TRBD1 (5 bases). The ends were cut back, 4 bases at V and 0 bases at J, with 13 bases in the middle. The germline CDR1 and CDR2 sequences are SGHAT and FQNNGV. The CDR3 covers 15 residues.

V usage is TRBV7-2 and J usage is TRBJ1-4; no firm D call. The CDR3 totals 15 residues. V lost 5 bases, J lost 0 bases, and 10 bases lay in between. From germline, CDR1 is SGHTA and CDR2 FQGNSA. The CDR3 sequence is CASSLYTTTNEKLFF. The DNA for the CDR3 is TGTGCCAGCAGCCTTTACACCACAACTAATGAAAAACTGTTTTTT.

The rearrangement links TRBV6-5 to TRBJ1-2; D may be TRBD1 (5 bases). CDR3 length: 16 residues. V was trimmed by 11 bases and J by 0 bases, leaving 22 bases between them. Per the germline V gene, CDR1 is MNHEY and CDR2 is SVGAGI. CDR3 DNA sequence: TGTGCCGCAAGGAGGCAGGGCAAGTTAGCTAACTATGGCTACACCTTC. It yields the protein CAARRQGKLANYGYTF.

On this clonotype: The conserved final phenylalanine or tryptophan is absent from the CDR3, which likely points to a read error. The DNA is omitted, as the CDR3 cannot be located on it reliably, and the CDR3 follows TCRdb's listing. This CDR3 is CATSAGTMYNEQTL. The chain has TRBV24-1 and TRBJ2-1; TRBD2 was called by the table and not checked on the DNA. Germline V gene lookup returns CDR1 KGHDR and CDR2 SFDVKD. The CDR3 is 14 residues long, ends included.

About this clonotype: The CDR3 end shows no conserved phenylalanine or tryptophan, and so a read error is likely. No DNA is shown, since the ends of the CDR3 on it are uncertain; the CDR3 is the one TCRdb lists. V is TRBV7-3 and J is TRBJ2-2; TRBD2 is the table's D call and was not checked against the DNA. The CDR3 adds up to 10 amino acids, both ends counted. CDR1 is SGHTA and CDR2 is FQGTGA in the germline V gene. The CDR3 spells CASSLAGRAG.

The V and J genes are TRBV19 and TRBJ2-1; 10 bases match TRBD1. This CDR3 is built from 13 residues. V lost 7 bases, J lost 9 bases, and 6 bases stayed unmatched. The germline CDR1 and CDR2 sequences are LNHDA and SQIVND (reference sequence). This chain's CDR3 is CASTQTGGIEQFF. The CDR3 nucleotides read TGTGCCAGTACGCAGACAGGGGGCATTGAGCAGTTCTTC.

V gene TRBV5-4 combines with J gene TRBJ2-7; the D gene is possibly TRBD1 (5 bases). This CDR3 contains 15 residues. V was clipped by 4 bases and J by 1 base, with 15 bases between them. Germline V gene data show CDR1 as SGHNT and CDR2 as YYREEE (reference sequence). The CDR3 here is CASSLSRAKSYEQYF. CDR3 DNA: TGTGCCAGCAGCCTTAGCAGGGCGAAGTCCTACGAGCAGTACTTC.

The chain employs TRBV20-1 and TRBJ2-3, with D uncertain. The ends were cut back, 0 bases at V and 0 bases at J, with 13 bases in the middle. Germline V CDR1 and CDR2: DFQATT, SNEGSKA (reference sequence). This CDR3 region has 16 residues. CDR3 nucleotide sequence: TGCAGTGCTAGAGATAACTACGAAGCTAGCACAGATACGCAGTATTTT. Protein: CSARDNYEASTDTQYF.

This chain uses TRBV20-1 with TRBJ1-2; D gene ambiguous. V lost 5 bases and J lost 6, with 7 bases in between. CDR1 is DFQATT and CDR2 is SNEGSKA in the germline V gene (reference sequence). The CDR3 runs to 10 residues. The CDR3 protein is CSAARDGYTF. Written as DNA, the CDR3 is TGCAGTGCTGCCCGGGATGGCTACACCTTC.

This rearrangement joins TRBV7-2 to TRBJ2-3, with TRBD2 identical over 14 bases. Germline V gene data show CDR1 as SGHTA and CDR2 as FQGNSA. The junction had 6 bases not matched to a gene; V was cut back by 4 bases and J by 6 bases. CDR3 length: 16 amino acids. CDR3 sequence reads: CASSYGLAGGWDTQYF. CDR3 nucleotide sequence: TGTGCCAGCAGCTACGGACTAGCGGGAGGTTGGGATACGCAGTATTTT.

The gene calls are TRBV6-6 and TRBJ1-5; D is unresolved. The CDR3 loop spans 11 amino acids. Germline CDR1 reads MNHNY; CDR2 reads SVGAGI (reference sequence). Trimming shortened V by 8 bases and J by 0 bases, and 2 bases separated the two germline ends. CDR3 region: CASGSNQPQHF. CDR3 sequence (DNA): TGTGCCAGCGGTAGCAATCAGCCCCAGCATTTT.

The chain uses TRBV10-3 and TRBJ1-3; no clear D. In germline, CDR1 is ENHRY, CDR2 SYGVKD. This CDR3 spans 13 amino acids. Trimming took off 2 bases at V and 3 bases at J, with 5 bases between the two ends. The CDR3 region has the DNA TGTGCCATCAGTGAGACGAGTGGAAACACCATATATTTT. Residues: CAISETSGNTIYF.

This clonotype was detected many times. The chain carries TRBV20-1 and TRBJ2-7; D may be TRBD1 (6 bases). Germline values: CDR1 DFQATT, CDR2 SNEGSKA (reference sequence). The CDR3 sequence is 16 residues long. V was clipped by 2 bases and J by 7 bases, with 24 bases between them. The CDR3 spells CSARTSLQGWSREQYF. Written as DNA, the CDR3 is TGCAGTGCTAGAACCTCACTACAGGGTTGGTCTCGTGAGCAGTACTTC.

This clonotype showed up many times. This rearrangement joins TRBV7-8 to TRBJ1-6; D perhaps matches TRBD1 (5 bases). The germline gives CDR1 SGHVS, CDR2 FQNEAQ. Trimming left V 7 bases short and J 1 base short, with 23 bases between. The CDR3 contains 19 residues. CDR3 coding DNA: TGTGCCAGCATTAAAGGGGTCGGGCAGGGAGGATCCTATAATTCACCCCTCCACTTT. Amino acid sequence: CASIKGVGQGGSYNSPLHF.

In DNA form, the CDR3 reads TGTGCCAGCAGCCAAGTCAGGGAAATAGGCTACACCTTC. Translation: CASSQVREIGYTF. V and J are TRBV9 and TRBJ1-2; maybe TRBD1 (5 bases). The V and J ends lost 4 bases and 8 bases respectively, with 15 bases between them. The CDR3 runs 13 residues. Germline loops: CDR1 SGDLS, CDR2 YYNGEE.

This clonotype appeared a few times. The CDR3 region is CSARIGLAGGPQETQYF. The CDR3 DNA reads as TGCAGTGCTAGAATAGGACTAGCGGGGGGCCCACAAGAGACCCAGTACTTC. The rearrangement uses TRBV20-1 and TRBJ2-5; TRBD2 aligns across 14 bases. From germline, CDR1 is DFQATT and CDR2 SNEGSKA (reference sequence). The CDR3 is made up of 17 amino acids. The junction had 7 bases not matched to a gene; V was cut back by 2 bases and J by 2 bases.